The clone carrying this TCR beta chain has only one observation. Its antigen is undetermined. This sample was taken from a study of vaccination effects on CD4 cells after COVID-19. Study-level information: CD4+ T cells specific for antigen were expanded with viral peptide pools by the ViraFEST assay before sequencing.

Germline V gene data show CDR1 as MNHEY and CDR2 as SVGAGI. The ends were cut back, 6 bases at V and 4 bases at J, with 12 bases in the middle. The CDR3 is 13 residues long. Scientists isolated CD4+ T cells after a roughly 10-day culture period ended. Nucleocapsid antibodies were negative in the vaccine recipients, who had never had SARS-CoV-2 infection. Cultures had half their medium replaced with IL-2 medium on days 3 and 7. The repertoire was sequenced with immunoSEQ multiplex PCR; TCRdb's copy has only in-frame clones and lacks some. The sample includes 32,000 or so clones, 68% seen only once; the top ten take 3.5% to 4.5%. Findings of the study overall: Long after vaccination, the clones induced by infection and by vaccine shrank markedly in size.

The receptor was isolated from a human donor who received a COVID-19 vaccine. The specimen was CD4+ T cells from PBMCs cultured without peptide, collected before COVID-19 vaccination. The chain carries TRBV6-5 and TRBJ1-1, with D maybe TRBD1 (5 bases). The CDR3, as DNA: TGTGCCAGCAGGACAGCCCGGGTCACTGAAGCTTTCTTT. It encodes CASRTARVTEAFF.